A single T cell receptor beta chain is shown here with its context. This specimen comes from a study of blood T cell repertoires in COVID-19. Study summary: Spain, Italy and the United States supplied samples that represented acute and convalescent COVID-19.

CDR1 and CDR2 (germline): DFQATT, SNEGSKA (reference sequence). This CDR3 region has 16 residues. V was clipped by 3 bases and J by 1 base; unmatched bases: 6. Cohort allocation depended upon clinical history that participants reported. Two negative PCRs, clearance, or symptom resolution had been documented for recovered Cohort 3 donors. In the original workflow: Reference gene primer amplification yielded estimated nucleated cell counts. TCRdb's copy holds only in-frame clones and misses some; the assay was immunoSEQ multiplex PCR. V and J calls and clone size follow that table, whereas D and trimming were derived from the DNA. The sample has 250,000 to 350,000 clones; roughly 86% are singletons.

The chain recombines TRBV20-1 with TRBJ1-5, with TRBD1 matching over 10 bases. Sample: PBMCs or T cells enriched from blood (not recorded which). The clonotype comes from a woman aged 30 to 39 who had recovered from COVID-19. CDR3 bases: TGCAGTGCTAGTCCCAAGGGACAGGGGAGCAATCAGCCCCAGCATTTT. Protein product: CSASPKGQGSNQPQHF.